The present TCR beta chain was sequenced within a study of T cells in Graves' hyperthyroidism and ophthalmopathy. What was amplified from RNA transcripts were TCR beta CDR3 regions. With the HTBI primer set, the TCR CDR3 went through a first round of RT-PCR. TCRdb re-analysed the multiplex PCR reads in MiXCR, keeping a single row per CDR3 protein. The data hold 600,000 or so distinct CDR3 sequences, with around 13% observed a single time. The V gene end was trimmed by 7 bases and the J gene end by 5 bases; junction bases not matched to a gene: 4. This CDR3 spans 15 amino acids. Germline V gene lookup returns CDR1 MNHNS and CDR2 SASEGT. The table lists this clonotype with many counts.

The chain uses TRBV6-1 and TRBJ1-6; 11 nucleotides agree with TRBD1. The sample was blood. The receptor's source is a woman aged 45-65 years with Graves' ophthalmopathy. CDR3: CASNQDRGHNSPLHF. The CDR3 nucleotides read TGTGCCAGCAACCAGGACAGGGGGCATAATTCACCCCTCCACTTT.